Each of the 32 T cell receptor beta chains below was sequenced from the same sample in a study of CD4 T cells in relation to SARS-CoV-2 and coronaviruses (dated by TCRdb to 2020 to 2022). The library relied on the immunoSEQ multiplex PCR assay. TCRdb obtained this table from immuneACCESS and retained in-frame rearrangements with V and J assigned. These tables miss some clones; where compared with another copy, unresolved V genes account for less than half of the shortfall, and the remainder is unexplained. The sample table lists nearly 70,000 clones, 85% to 95% of them with a count of one. The ten largest clones capture under 0.25% of the sample. CD4+ T cells from unexposed donors were collected before the COVID-19 pandemic (2011-2018). Sequencing was done on a sample of naive CD4+ T cells from PBMCs. The label giving this sample's cell subset or site can be read as: naive CD4+ T cells isolated by negative enrichment. These receptors originate from a human donor in good health.

This chain links TRBV5-1 with TRBJ2-3; either TRBD1 or TRBD2 may fit D (6 bases each). The length of the CDR3 is 13 residues. Germline V lookup: CDR1 SGHRS, CDR2 YFSETQ. V was cut by 5 bases and J by 5 bases, with 12 bases left in between. CDR3 sequence (DNA): TGCGCCAGCAGTAACAGGGAGGTAGATACGCAGTATTTT. Translation: CASSNREVDTQYF. Based on the CDR3 plus reference TRBV5-1 and TRBJ2-3, the full variable domain is KAGVTQTPRYLIKTRGQQVTLSCSPISGHRSVSWYQQTPGQGLQFLFEYFSETQRNKGNFPGRFSGRQFSNSRSEMNVSTLELGDSALYLCASSNREVDTQYFGPGTRLTVL.

The CDR3 loop reads CASSYPGTDTQYF. The CDR3 DNA reads TGTGCCAGCAGTTACCCCGGCACAGATACGCAGTATTTT. The chain couples TRBV6-5 to TRBJ2-3; D call uncertain. The length of the CDR3 is 13 residues. CDR1 and CDR2 (germline): MNHEY, SVGAGI. V was cut by 2 bases and J by 1 base, with 4 bases left in between.

The rearrangement links TRBV7-2 to TRBJ1-2; 7 bases match TRBD1. The germline V gene has CDR1 SGHTA and CDR2 FQGNSA. This CDR3 contains 14 residues. The V and J ends lost 4 bases and 2 bases, in that order; junction bases with no gene match: 4. CDR3 loop: CASSSDRANYGYTF. CDR3 DNA sequence: TGTGCCAGCAGCTCAGACAGGGCCAACTATGGCTACACCTTC.

The CDR3 DNA sequence: TGTGCCAGCAGCCTAGCCCCCGGGGGTCCCTACGAGCAGTACTTC. Protein: CASSLAPGGPYEQYF. The V call is TRBV21-1, the J call TRBJ2-7; TRBD2 reflects the table's D call only, with no check against the DNA. TRBV21-1 is designated a pseudogene. This CDR3 spans 15 amino acids.

The chain is built from TRBV5-4 and TRBJ2-1; TRBD2 matches 10 bases. Germline V gene sequence: CDR1 SGHNT, CDR2 YYREEE (reference sequence). Losses at the gene ends were 5 bases for V and 7 bases for J; bases not matched to a gene: 9. The CDR3 covers 15 residues. CDR3 region: CASSSAGTSANEQFF. As DNA, the CDR3 is TGTGCCAGCAGTTCTGCCGGGACTAGCGCAAATGAGCAGTTCTTC.

The genes are TRBV7-9 and TRBJ1-1, with a possible D match to TRBD1 (6 bases). Trimming removed 4 bases from V and 6 bases from J, with 12 bases in between. Per germline, CDR1 SEHNR and CDR2 FQNEAQ (reference sequence). The CDR3 sequence is 13 residues long. Written as DNA, the CDR3 is TGTGCCAGCAGCTCTCAAGGGGGGGCTGAAGCTTTCTTT. Protein sequence: CASSSQGGAEAFF.

The chain combines TRBV6-1 with TRBJ1-5; 7 bases fit TRBD1. The CDR3 loop spans 17 amino acids. Germline CDR1 and CDR2: MNHNS and SASEGT. V was clipped by 2 bases and J by 2 bases; unmatched bases: 9. CDR3 residues: CASSETRGRRGNQPQHF. The CDR3 coding sequence is TGTGCCAGCAGTGAAACGAGGGGGCGCAGGGGCAATCAGCCCCAGCATTTT.

The rearrangement joins TRBV7-3 to TRBJ1-1, with D possibly TRBD1 on 5 matching bases. CDR3 size: 16 residues. Germline CDR1 and CDR2: SGHTA and FQGTGA. Trimming took 5 bases from V and 4 from J, leaving 20 bases between them. CDR3 protein: CASSPTRMGVRTEAFF. CDR3 bases: TGTGCCAGCAGCCCCACCCGGATGGGGGTGCGCACTGAAGCTTTCTTT.

The rearrangement uses TRBV28 and TRBJ1-1; D gene uncertain. Trimming cost V 3 bases and J 0 bases, with 11 bases left between them. Germline CDR1 MDHEN, CDR2 SYDVKM. The CDR3 runs 15 residues. Written as DNA, the CDR3 is TGTGCCAGCAGTTTGTATGGGAGGGTGAACACTGAAGCTTTCTTT. Protein product: CASSLYGRVNTEAFF.

The chain is built from TRBV2 and TRBJ2-6, with no clear D. Trimming removed 5 bases at V and 0 bases at J, with 11 bases between. The germline V gene encodes CDR1 SNHLY and CDR2 FYNNEI. There are 16 residues in the CDR3. The CDR3 spells CASSPNRLSGANVLTF. The DNA of the CDR3 is TGTGCCAGCAGTCCGAACCGACTCTCTGGGGCCAACGTCCTGACTTTC.

V usage is TRBV6-5 and J usage is TRBJ2-3; D is perhaps TRBD1 (6 bases). V lost 6 bases to trimming and J lost 2 bases, with 15 bases between them. The CDR3 runs to 15 residues. Germline CDR1 MNHEY, CDR2 SVGAGI. CDR3: CASSYTGTNTDTQYF. In nucleotides, the CDR3 is TGTGCCAGCAGCTATACCGGGACAAACACAGATACGCAGTATTTT.

The chain uses TRBV5-5 and TRBJ2-7; D remains unclear. The ends were cut back, 4 bases at V and 3 bases at J, with 14 bases in the middle. This CDR3 spans 14 amino acids. Germline loops: CDR1 SGHKS, CDR2 YYEKEE (reference sequence). CDR3 DNA: TGTGCCAGCAGCCGGCCGGGTTCGGGCTACGAGCAGTACTTC. This translates into CASSRPGSGYEQYF.

This chain's CDR3 is CASSETGLGYTF. CDR3 bases: TGTGCCAGTAGCGAGACAGGACTCGGCTACACCTTC. The genes are TRBV19 and TRBJ1-2; tentatively, D is TRBD1 (6 bases). The germline V and J ends were trimmed by 6 bases and 8 bases, with 13 bases remaining between them. Germline CDR1 is LNHDA and CDR2 is SQIVND (reference sequence). CDR3 length: 12 residues.

The J gene is TRBJ2-3, the V gene TRBV10-3; D is uncertain. V was shortened by 3 bases and J by 6 bases, with 7 bases between the two germline ends. CDR3 size: 12 residues. Germline CDR1 reads ENHRY; CDR2 reads SYGVKD. CDR3 in amino acids: CAISEDGDTQYF. CDR3 nucleotides: TGTGCCATCAGTGAAGACGGGGATACGCAGTATTTT.

The genes are TRBV10-3 and TRBJ2-7; 9 bases line up with TRBD1. This CDR3 has 13 amino acids. The ends lost 4 bases at V and 10 bases at J; junction bases unmatched: 8. Germline V gene lookup returns CDR1 ENHRY and CDR2 SYGVKD. CDR3 nucleotides: TGTGCCATCAGTGGGGGACAGGGCCATCCCCAGTACTTC. Translating gives CAISGGQGHPQYF.

The CDR3 region has the DNA TGTGCCAGCAGTAAAGCGGGGGGCCGAACCCACTACAATGAGCAGTTCTTC. This sequence encodes CASSKAGGRTHYNEQFF. V is TRBV7-8 and J is TRBJ2-1, with 9 bases that match TRBD2. V was clipped by 6 bases and J by 3 bases; unmatched bases: 12. Germline loops: CDR1 SGHVS, CDR2 FQNEAQ. The CDR3 contains 17 residues.

V is TRBV28 and J is TRBJ2-3; 15 bases fit TRBD2. The V segment lost 5 bases and the J segment 6 bases; nucleotides outside the gene matches: 9. The CDR3 covers 17 residues. Germline V lookup: CDR1 MDHEN, CDR2 SYDVKM. CDR3: CASSTLGTSGRRDTQYF. The CDR3 DNA sequence: TGTGCCAGCAGTACACTGGGGACTAGCGGGAGGAGGGATACGCAGTATTTT.

This chain links TRBV5-1 with TRBJ2-7; weak D call: TRBD2 (6 bases). The V and J ends lost 0 bases and 4 bases respectively, with 14 bases between them. The CDR3 sequence is 15 residues long. Germline assignment: CDR1 SGHRS and CDR2 YFSETQ. The CDR3 DNA sequence: TGCGCCAGCAGCTTGGGGGCGTTAGCGGATTACGAGCAGTACTTC. Translation gives CASSLGALADYEQYF.

The J gene is TRBJ1-1, the V gene TRBV10-1; D is possibly TRBD1 (6 bases). The V and J ends lost 0 bases and 7 bases respectively, with 9 bases between them. The CDR3 totals 13 residues. In germline, CDR1 is WNHNN, CDR2 SYGVQD (reference sequence). CDR3 residues: CASSESQGIEAFF. The CDR3 nucleotides are TGCGCCAGCAGTGAGTCCCAGGGGATTGAAGCTTTCTTT.

The chain combines TRBV7-2 with TRBJ1-1; 7 bases line up with TRBD1. The CDR3 totals 15 residues. The trim removed 6 bases at V and 4 bases at J, leaving 11 bases unmatched. Germline loops: CDR1 SGHTA, CDR2 FQGNSA. The CDR3 spells CASRTGSGLSTEAFF. CDR3 nucleotide sequence: TGTGCCAGCAGGACAGGGTCGGGTTTGAGCACTGAAGCTTTCTTT.

Regarding this clone: Germline and junction disagree at one end, which may indicate a read error. V and J are TRBV3-1 (or the pseudogene TRBV3-2) and TRBJ2-7; weak D call: TRBD1 (6 bases). The CDR3 extends over 12 amino acids. Per germline, CDR1 LGHDT and CDR2 YNNKEL (reference sequence). The CDR3 sequence: CASSSSRTVYKF. CDR3 DNA sequence: TGTGCCAGCAGCTCCTCGCGGACAGTATATAAATTC.

The sample holds one count of this clone. The V gene is TRBV6-2 or TRBV6-3, the J gene TRBJ1-2; 7 nucleotides agree with TRBD1. The CDR3 loop spans 16 amino acids. Trimming cost V 4 bases and J 4 bases; bases outside gene matches: 12. CDR1 and CDR2 (germline): MNHEY, SVGEGT. The CDR3 nucleotides are TGTGCCAGCAGTTTACGGGGGGACAGCTTCCTCTATGGCTACACCTTC. This sequence encodes CASSLRGDSFLYGYTF.

The genes are TRBV9 and TRBJ2-6, with TRBD2 matching over 8 bases. This CDR3 region has 19 residues. Per the germline V gene, CDR1 is SGDLS and CDR2 is YYNGEE. Trimming removed 0 bases from V and 2 bases from J; junction bases left unmatched: 10. In DNA, the CDR3 is TGTGCCAGCAGCGTAGTTGAGCGGGGGAAGACTGCTGGGGCCAACGTCCTGACTTTC. It codes for CASSVVERGKTAGANVLTF.

The chain joins TRBV12-3 or TRBV12-4 to TRBJ2-3; D is undetermined. V was pared by 6 bases and J by 1 base, with 2 bases between. The CDR3 sequence is 11 residues long. The CDR3 loop reads CASRGTDTQYF. Here the CDR3 DNA reads TGTGCCAGCAGAGGCACAGATACGCAGTATTTT.

The chain recombines TRBV7-9 with TRBJ2-1; possibly TRBD2 for D (6 bases). The ends were cut back, 5 bases at V and 4 bases at J, with 18 bases in the middle. Germline V gene lookup returns CDR1 SEHNR and CDR2 FQNEAQ (reference sequence). CDR3 length: 16 amino acids. CDR3: CASSAIADRDYNEQFF. Here the CDR3 DNA reads TGTGCCAGCAGCGCTATAGCGGATCGTGATTACAATGAGCAGTTCTTC.

The genes are TRBV19 and TRBJ2-3; D ambiguous. Trimming took 5 bases from V and 1 from J, leaving 16 bases between them. CDR1 and CDR2 (germline): LNHDA, SQIVND (reference sequence). This CDR3 comprises 16 residues. The CDR3 protein is CASSGRSGWGTDTQYF. Written as DNA, the CDR3 is TGTGCCAGTAGTGGTAGGTCAGGATGGGGCACAGATACGCAGTATTTT.

The rearrangement links TRBV2 to TRBJ1-5; D call uncertain. V was shortened by 7 bases and J by 2 bases, with 9 bases between the two germline ends. CDR3 length: 13 residues. From germline, CDR1 is SNHLY and CDR2 FYNNEI. The CDR3 is CASKEQGNQPQHF. The CDR3 DNA reads TGTGCCAGCAAGGAGCAGGGCAATCAGCCCCAGCATTTT.

The gene calls are TRBV9 and TRBJ1-6, with a tentative D call TRBD1 (6 bases). The V gene lost 2 bases and the J gene lost 4 bases, with 13 bases spanning the gap. Germline V lookup: CDR1 SGDLS, CDR2 YYNGEE. The CDR3 covers 16 residues. CDR3 protein: CASSVLSRGYNSPLHF. CDR3 nucleotides: TGTGCCAGCAGCGTTCTGTCTAGGGGGTATAATTCACCCCTCCACTTT.

This chain joins TRBV7-8 and TRBJ2-5; TRBD1 agrees at 7 bases. Per the germline V gene, CDR1 is SGHVS and CDR2 is FQNEAQ. The CDR3 has 17 residues. After removal of 3 bases from V and 2 bases from J, the junction contained 12 bases not matched to a gene. The DNA of the CDR3 is TGTGCCAGCAGCTTTTTTAATAGGGGGCTGAGGCAAGAGACCCAGTACTTC. Its translation: CASSFFNRGLRQETQYF.

This chain uses TRBV10-2 with TRBJ2-1; 13 positions match TRBD2. The germline CDR1 and CDR2 sequences are WSHSY and SAAADI. The CDR3 sequence is 14 residues long. J was trimmed by 7 bases and V by 6 bases; bases with no gene match: 3. The CDR3 is CASRLAGGGNEQFF. CDR3 DNA: TGCGCCAGCAGACTAGCGGGAGGGGGGAATGAGCAGTTCTTC.

The V gene is TRBV28, the J gene TRBJ2-7; 9 bases agree with TRBD2. Germline CDR1 and CDR2: MDHEN and SYDVKM. The junction had 9 bases not matched to a gene; V was cut back by 5 bases and J by 4 bases. CDR3 length: 15 amino acids. The CDR3: CASSPGGLAAYEQYF. As DNA, the CDR3 is TGTGCCAGCAGTCCTGGGGGACTAGCAGCGTACGAGCAGTACTTC.

On this clone itself: At one of its ends the junction is not consistent with the germline gene, which may arise from a read error. This chain connects TRBV6-5 to TRBJ2-3; no definite D call. The CDR3 spans 11 residues. The germline CDR1 and CDR2 sequences are MNHEY and SVGAGI. The chain's CDR3 is CASRITDTQYF. CDR3 coding DNA: TGTGCCAGCAGGATCACAGACACGCAGTATTTT.